The source of this TCR beta chain is a study of T cells in Graves' hyperthyroidism and ophthalmopathy. For the study at large: Before any treatment, at initial diagnosis, peripheral blood was collected. Study-wide points: Most thyroid clonotypes expanded above 0.001 were also detected in blood.

As for this clonotype: Its antigen is currently unknown.

It was RNA transcripts that yielded the amplified TCR beta CDR3 regions. The TCR CDR3 first-round RT-PCR relied on the HTBI primer set. One entry per CDR3 protein, called by TCRdb with MiXCR from the multiplex PCR reads. The sample includes hundreds of thousands of distinct CDR3 sequences, around 16% of them seen just once. V was cut by 4 bases and J by 5 bases, with 11 bases left in between. The CDR3 covers 13 residues. The receptor was isolated from a woman younger than 35 with Graves' hyperthyroidism. The chain links TRBV12-3 or TRBV12-4 to TRBJ2-5; no clear D. The specimen was blood. CDR3 residues: CASSSQTLETQYF. Written as DNA, the CDR3 is TGTGCCAGCAGTTCCCAAACATTGGAGACCCAGTACTTC.